These 20 T cell receptor beta chains originate from one sample sequenced in a study of T cell responses to AZD1222 COVID-19 vaccine. Sequencing used immunoSEQ multiplex PCR; TCRdb keeps in-frame clones, though not all of them. The table has about 96,000 clones, approximately 87% seen once. Sample: peripheral blood, taken on day 0 of AZD1222 vaccination. The origin of the receptors is an adult in good health.

The chain recombines TRBV4-1 with TRBJ2-1, with 7 positions matching TRBD1. The CDR3 consists of 15 residues. Per germline, CDR1 MGHRA and CDR2 YSYEKL. The trim removed 5 bases at V and 4 bases at J, leaving 8 bases unmatched. The CDR3 loop is CASSDAGTVYNEQFF. The DNA for the CDR3 is TGCGCCAGCAGCGACGCCGGGACAGTGTACAATGAGCAGTTCTTC.

This clone was seen only once. The CDR3 here is CASSIDSHFSRYEQYF. CDR3 bases: TGTGCCAGTAGTATAGATAGCCATTTTTCGAGGTACGAGCAGTACTTC. This chain uses TRBV19 with TRBJ2-7; D not certain. Germline V gene lookup returns CDR1 LNHDA and CDR2 SQIVND (reference sequence). The CDR3 is 16 amino acids. Trimming removed 0 bases from V and 4 bases from J, with 16 bases in between. The full variable domain, rest sourced from reference TRBV19 and TRBJ2-7, is DGGITQSPKYLFRKEGQNVTLSCEQNLNHDAMYWYRQDPGQGLRLIYYSQIVNDFQKGDIAEGYSVSREKKESFPLTVTSAQKNPTAFYLCASSIDSHFSRYEQYFGPGTRLTVT.

CDR3 sequence: CASSSSTGQGTEAFF. CDR3 in DNA: TGTGCCAGCAGTTCGTCAACAGGGCAAGGCACTGAAGCTTTCTTT. This rearrangement joins TRBV28 to TRBJ1-1; D perhaps matches TRBD1 (6 bases). Trimming took 4 bases from V and 4 from J, leaving 16 bases between them. This CDR3 spans 15 amino acids. In germline, CDR1 is MDHEN, CDR2 SYDVKM.

This chain links TRBV28 with TRBJ1-5; the D is unclear. Germline CDR1 reads MDHEN; CDR2 reads SYDVKM. This CDR3 has 12 residues. V shed 2 bases and J shed 4 bases, with 3 bases lying between them. For the CDR3, the DNA is TGTGCCAGCAGTTTAGGGAATCAGCCCCAGCATTTT. It is translated as CASSLGNQPQHF.

In this sample, this clone turned up once. V is TRBV18 and J is TRBJ2-5; no reliable D call. CDR1 is KGHSH, CDR2 LQKENI, per germline. V was pared by 0 bases and J by 5 bases, with 13 bases between. This CDR3 region has 15 residues. The CDR3 protein is CASSPPSKPKETQYF. The CDR3 region has the DNA TGTGCCAGCTCACCACCGTCGAAGCCGAAGGAGACCCAGTACTTC. The whole variable domain, remainder taken from reference TRBV18 and TRBJ2-5, is NAGVMQNPRHLVRRRGQEARLRCSPMKGHSHVYWYRQLPEEGLKFMVYLQKENIIDESGMPKERFSAEFPKEGPSILRIQQVVRGDSAAYFCASSPPSKPKETQYFGPGTRLLVL.

As to this clone: The junction differs from germline at one of its ends, possibly a read error. This sequence joins TRBV14 and TRBJ2-1, with D possibly matching TRBD2 (5 bases). This CDR3 has 12 residues. CDR1 SGHDN and CDR2 FVKESK come from the germline V gene. CDR3: CASSQKDRGQVF. DNA for the CDR3: TGTGCCAGCAGCCAAAAAGACCGGGGTCAGGTCTTC.

This rearrangement joins TRBV2 to TRBJ1-4, with TRBD1 as a possible D gene (5 bases). Trimming pared 6 bases from V and 7 bases from J, leaving 12 bases between. The CDR3 runs 13 residues. Germline values: CDR1 SNHLY, CDR2 FYNNEI. CDR3 in amino acids: CASSFRGGEKLFF. The CDR3 DNA sequence: TGTGCCAGCAGCTTTAGGGGCGGTGAAAAACTGTTTTTT.

This chain joins TRBV3-1 (or the pseudogene TRBV3-2) and TRBJ2-1; TRBD2 agrees at 13 bases. Per the germline V gene, CDR1 is LGHDT and CDR2 is YNNKEL (reference sequence). The J segment lost 0 bases and the V segment lost 8 bases, leaving 4 bases of the junction unmatched. The CDR3 length is 16 residues. The CDR3 loop reads CASSGTSGASYNEQFF. For the CDR3, the DNA is TGTGCCAGCTCCGGGACTAGCGGGGCCTCCTACAATGAGCAGTTCTTC.

The chain combines TRBV11-2 with TRBJ1-2; D remains ambiguous. The CDR3 length is 13 residues. Germline values: CDR1 SGHAT, CDR2 FQNNGV. Trimming shortened V by 8 bases and J by 0 bases, and 10 bases separated the two germline ends. The DNA for the CDR3 is TGTGCCAGCGGCGAAAGGGCTAACTATGGCTACACCTTC. Amino acids: CASGERANYGYTF.

The chain has TRBV30 and TRBJ2-1; no reliable D call. CDR3 length: 13 amino acids. Germline CDR1 is GTSNPN and CDR2 is SVGIG (reference sequence). V dropped 3 bases and J dropped 0 bases, with 6 bases sitting between them. In DNA form, the CDR3 reads TGTGCCTGGAGGGGCGGCTCCTACAATGAGCAGTTCTTC. Encoded protein: CAWRGGSYNEQFF.

The chain is built from TRBV6-5 and TRBJ2-3; D is uncertain. The germline V gene encodes CDR1 MNHEY and CDR2 SVGAGI. The V end lost 7 bases, the J end lost 4 bases, and 15 bases lay between the germline ends. This CDR3 is 14 amino acids long. In nucleotides, the CDR3 is TGTGCCAGCAATTTGCGCCTTCAAGCAGATACGCAGTATTTT. Protein product: CASNLRLQADTQYF.

The chain links TRBV11-2 to TRBJ2-2, with unresolved D. The CDR3 runs to 14 residues. The germline CDR1 and CDR2 sequences are SGHAT and FQNNGV. V was pared by 4 bases and J by 3 bases, with 9 bases between. In DNA, the CDR3 is TGTGCCAGCAGCTCGGCTCTTTACACCGGGGAGCTGTTTTTT. Translation: CASSSALYTGELFF. Drawing the rest from reference TRBV11-2 and TRBJ2-2, the complete variable domain is EAGVAQSPRYKIIEKRQSVAFWCNPISGHATLYWYQQILGQGPKLLIQFQNNGVVDDSQLPKDRFSAERLKGVDSTLKIQPAKLEDSAVYLCASSSALYTGELFFGEGSRLTVL.

This clone has a handful of counts. The V call is TRBV21-1, the J call TRBJ1-4. TRBV21-1 has pseudogene status. The CDR3 totals 16 residues. CDR3 sequence: CASSKVVGRGGEKLFF. The CDR3 DNA reads as TGTGCCAGCAGCAAAGTGGTCGGCAGGGGAGGTGAAAAACTGTTTTTT.

The chain couples TRBV20-1 to TRBJ1-4; TRBD1 is a possible D gene (6 bases). The CDR3 spans 14 residues. The germline V gene has CDR1 DFQATT and CDR2 SNEGSKA (reference sequence). The ends were cut back, 3 bases at V and 8 bases at J, with 16 bases in the middle. The CDR3 reads CSASPGHLGEKLFF. DNA of the CDR3: TGCAGTGCTAGTCCGGGACACCTCGGGGAAAAACTGTTTTTT.

The genes are TRBV7-9 and TRBJ2-7, with 9 nucleotides matching TRBD1. This CDR3 has 14 amino acids. Germline-derived CDR1 and CDR2 are SEHNR and FQNEAQ (reference sequence). V lost 4 bases and J lost 3; bases outside the gene matches: 4. The CDR3: CASSSGQGFYEQYF. DNA for the CDR3: TGTGCCAGCAGCTCGGGACAGGGCTTCTACGAGCAGTACTTC.

V usage is TRBV28 and J usage is TRBJ2-5, with TRBD1 identical over 9 bases. V was pared by 1 base and J by 2 bases, with 2 bases of the junction left unmatched. Germline assignment: CDR1 MDHEN and CDR2 SYDVKM. CDR3 size: 15 residues. This CDR3 reads CASSLLGTGQETQYF. CDR3 nucleotides: TGTGCCAGCAGTTTATTAGGGACAGGGCAAGAGACCCAGTACTTC.

The chain couples TRBV7-2 to TRBJ2-7, with 10 bases matching TRBD2. CDR1 and CDR2 from the germline V gene are SGHTA and FQGNSA. The CDR3 covers 16 residues. J was trimmed by 4 bases and V by 6 bases; bases with no gene match: 12. CDR3 DNA: TGTGCCAGCAGTAGAGAAGCGGGAGGGCCTAAGTACGAGCAGTACTTC. Its translation: CASSREAGGPKYEQYF.

This clone was recorded once. The gene calls are TRBV6-5 and TRBJ2-7, with unresolved D. Trimming cost V 0 bases and J 4 bases, with 13 bases left between them. CDR3 size: 15 residues. Per the germline V gene, CDR1 is MNHEY and CDR2 is SVGAGI. The CDR3 DNA is TGTGCCAGCAGTTACTCGGTCCTCAAGGCATACGAGCAGTACTTC. It codes for CASSYSVLKAYEQYF.

V gene TRBV30 combines with J gene TRBJ1-5, with D possibly being TRBD1 (5 bases). The germline V and J ends were trimmed by 3 bases and 6 bases, with 12 bases remaining between them. The CDR3 runs to 13 residues. The germline CDR1 and CDR2 sequences are GTSNPN and SVGIG (reference sequence). CDR3 amino acids: CAWSEGIGQPQHF. DNA for the CDR3: TGTGCCTGGAGCGAGGGGATAGGTCAGCCCCAGCATTTT.

This chain connects TRBV18 to TRBJ2-1; TRBD2 matches 9 bases. The CDR3 loop spans 17 amino acids. V dropped 3 bases and J dropped 3; count of bases not matched to a gene: 9. Per the germline V gene, CDR1 is KGHSH and CDR2 is LQKENI. The CDR3: CASSPNIPSGNYNEQFF. In DNA form, the CDR3 reads TGTGCCAGCTCACCCAACATTCCTAGCGGGAACTACAATGAGCAGTTCTTC.